This is a list of T cell receptor beta chains from one sample in a study of sequential checkpoint blockade in melanoma. Profiled with immunoSEQ multiplex PCR; TCRdb holds only in-frame clones, not every one. The table lists roughly 10,000 clones, less than 30% of them singletons. The material sequenced was tumor tissue (inferred from file names), taken from a patient given nivolumab and ipilimumab in sequence. The source is a human donor with melanoma. Both conserved end residues are part of each CDR3. A D gene is named only where the DNA matches it firmly. Clone size, where shown, is once, few, many, or a class for clones that have expanded.

TRBV11-3	NA	few	TRBJ1-3	TGTGCCAGCAGCTTAGATCGTGTCTTGATCCACTCTGGAAACACCATATATTTT	CASSLDRVLIHSGNTIYF
TRBV5-1	NA	NA	TRBJ2-5	TGCGCCAGCAGCTTTGAAGGAGGGCCAGAGACCCAGTACTTC	CASSFEGGPETQYF
TRBV18	NA	few	TRBJ1-6	TGTGCCAGCTCACTGGGATTAGATGGGAATGTCTCACCCCTCCACTTT	CASSLGLDGNVSPLHF
TRBV10-2	NA	few	TRBJ2-7	TGCGCCAGCAGCGGGAACCGGACAGCCCCCAGCTACTTC	CASSGNRTAPSYF
TRBV10-2	NA	NA	TRBJ2-7	TGCGCCAGCAGTGAGTGGAGTACGAGCTCCTACGAGCAGTACTTC	CASSEWSTSSYEQYF
TRBV6-8	NA	NA	TRBJ1-2	TGTGCCAGCAGTTACCCGGGACACTTCAGCGGCTACACCTTC	CASSYPGHFSGYTF
TRBV29-1	NA	NA	TRBJ1-2	TGCAGCGTTGAAGACCCAGGGTATGACTATGGCTACACCTTC	CSVEDPGYDYGYTF
TRBV5-1	NA	NA	TRBJ2-1	TGCGCCAGCAGCCGAGGAGGGGTCTCCTACAATGAGCAGTTCTTC	CASSRGGVSYNEQFF
TRBV11-3	NA	NA	TRBJ2-3	TGTGCCAGCAGCTTCCGGGACCCAAAAGATACGCAGTATTTT	CASSFRDPKDTQYF
TRBV6-8	NA	few	TRBJ1-5	TGTGCCAGCAGTACTCAGAGCAATCAGCCCCAGCATTTT	CASSTQSNQPQHF
TRBV19	TRBD1	NA	TRBJ2-2	TGTGCCAGTACCACGACAGGGGGCCCCGGGGAGCTGTTTTTT	CASTTTGGPGELFF
TRBV9	NA	NA	TRBJ1-4	TGTGCCAGCAGCCCCCGGCAGGGCGGGACTAATGAAAAACTGTTTTTT	CASSPRQGGTNEKLFF
TRBV28	NA	once	TRBJ1-1	TGTGCCAGCAGAGAAGCTCTGAACACTGAAGCTTTCTTT	CASREALNTEAFF
TRBV6-8	NA	few	TRBJ1-5	TGTGCCAGCAGCGAGATCAGGGTGGGCTATCAGCCCCAGCATTTT	CASSEIRVGYQPQHF
TRBV11-3	NA	few	TRBJ2-6	TGTGCCAGCAGCACCCCCTTGGTCTCTGGGGCCAACGTCCTGACTTTC	CASSTPLVSGANVLTF
TRBV18	NA	NA	TRBJ2-3	TGTGCCAGCTCAACGACAGACGATACGCAGTATTTT	CASSTTDDTQYF
TRBV6-8	TRBD1	few	TRBJ1-2	TGTGCCAGCAGCAGACAGGGGAGCTATGGCTACACCTTC	CASSRQGSYGYTF
TRBV2	NA	NA	TRBJ1-5	TGTGCCAGCAGTGAGATAGACAGCAATCAGCCCCAGCATTTT	CASSEIDSNQPQHF